The rows below give T cell receptor beta chains drawn from one sample of a study of blood T cell repertoires in COVID-19. Some clones are missing from TCRdb's copy, which holds only in-frame ones; the method was immunoSEQ multiplex PCR. In the table there are roughly 60,000 clones, 82% of which are singletons. Sequencing was carried out using peripheral blood. The receptors originated from a human donor in a cohort sampled during active or convalescent COVID-19. CDR3s include the opening cysteine and the closing phenylalanine or tryptophan. The order of the fields is V gene, J gene, CDR3 protein.

TRBV30,TRBJ2-7,CALDRGSYEQYF
TRBV7-2,TRBJ2-3,CASSLAPPKSGGQSTDTQYF
TRBV3-1/TRBV3-2,TRBJ1-2,CASRVGGIDIGYTF
TRBV9,TRBJ1-6,CASSARTALNSPLHF
TRBV19,TRBJ1-5,CASSIAQRQGRQPQHF
TRBV29-1,TRBJ2-3,CSVPGGFTDTQYF
TRBV2,TRBJ1-5,CASSGQGASNQPQHF
TRBV29-1,TRBJ2-7,CSVSTGGLSYEQYF
TRBV6-6,TRBJ1-1,CASSYSPGLEAFF
TRBV7-2,TRBJ2-3,CASSPGLAGGDTQYF
TRBV3-1/TRBV3-2,TRBJ1-2,CASSLFQGGQGGYGYTF
TRBV7-3,TRBJ1-2,CASSPDRGYGYTF
TRBV6-1,TRBJ1-2,CASSDRGHGYTF